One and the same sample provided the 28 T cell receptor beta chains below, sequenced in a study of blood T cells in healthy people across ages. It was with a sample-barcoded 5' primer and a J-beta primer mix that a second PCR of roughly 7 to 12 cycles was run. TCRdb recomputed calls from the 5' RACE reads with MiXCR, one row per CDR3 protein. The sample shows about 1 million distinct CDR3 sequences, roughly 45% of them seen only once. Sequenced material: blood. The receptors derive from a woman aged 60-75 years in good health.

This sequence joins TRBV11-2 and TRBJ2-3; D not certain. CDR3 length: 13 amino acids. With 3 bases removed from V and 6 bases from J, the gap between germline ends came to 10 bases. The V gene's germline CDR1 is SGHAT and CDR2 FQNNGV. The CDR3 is CASSFPPRDTQYF. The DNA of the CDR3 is TGTGCCAGCAGCTTCCCCCCGAGGGATACGCAGTATTTT. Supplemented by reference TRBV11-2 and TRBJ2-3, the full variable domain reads EAGVAQSPRYKIIEKRQSVAFWCNPISGHATLYWYQQILGQGPKLLIQFQNNGVVDDSQLPKDRFSAERLKGVDSTLKIQPAKLEDSAVYLCASSFPPRDTQYFGPGTRLTVL.

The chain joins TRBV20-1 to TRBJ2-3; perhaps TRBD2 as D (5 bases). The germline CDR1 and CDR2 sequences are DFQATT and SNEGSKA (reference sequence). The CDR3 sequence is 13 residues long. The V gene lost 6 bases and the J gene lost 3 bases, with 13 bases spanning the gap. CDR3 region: CSATTAYTDTQYF. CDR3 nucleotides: TGCAGTGCGACTACCGCCTATACAGATACGCAGTATTTT.

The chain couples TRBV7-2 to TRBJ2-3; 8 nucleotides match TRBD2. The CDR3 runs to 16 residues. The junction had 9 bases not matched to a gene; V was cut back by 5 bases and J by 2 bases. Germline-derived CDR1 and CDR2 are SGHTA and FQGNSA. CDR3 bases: TGTGCCAGCAGCCCCGGGTCTAGCGGGTTCACAGATACGCAGTATTTT. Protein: CASSPGSSGFTDTQYF.

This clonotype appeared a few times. Written as DNA, the CDR3 is TGCGCCAGCAGCTTTGCCGGGTCAAAAGAGACCCAGTACTTC. Its translation is CASSFAGSKETQYF. The chain recombines TRBV5-1 with TRBJ2-5; D remains unclear. Germline V CDR1 and CDR2: SGHRS, YFSETQ. V lost 2 bases, J lost 3 bases, and 11 bases lay in between. The CDR3 covers 14 residues.

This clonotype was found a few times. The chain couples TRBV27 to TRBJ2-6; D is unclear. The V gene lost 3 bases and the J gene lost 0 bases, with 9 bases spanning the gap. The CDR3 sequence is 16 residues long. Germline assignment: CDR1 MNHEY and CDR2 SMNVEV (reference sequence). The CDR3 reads CASSFQSVSGANVLTF. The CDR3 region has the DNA TGTGCCAGCAGTTTCCAGAGCGTCTCTGGGGCCAACGTCCTGACTTTC.

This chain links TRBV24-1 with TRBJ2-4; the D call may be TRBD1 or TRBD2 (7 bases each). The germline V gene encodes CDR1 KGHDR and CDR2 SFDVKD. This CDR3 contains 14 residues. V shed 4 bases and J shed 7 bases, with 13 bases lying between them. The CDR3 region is CATSDPRGGNIQYF. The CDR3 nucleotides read TGTGCCACCAGTGACCCCAGGGGGGGGAACATTCAGTACTTC.

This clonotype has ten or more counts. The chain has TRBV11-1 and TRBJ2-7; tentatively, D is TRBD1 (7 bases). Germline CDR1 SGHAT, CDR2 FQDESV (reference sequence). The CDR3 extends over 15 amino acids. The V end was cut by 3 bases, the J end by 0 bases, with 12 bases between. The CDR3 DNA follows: TGTGCCAGCAGCTTTGGGGGGACAGCCTCCTACGAGCAGTACTTC. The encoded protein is CASSFGGTASYEQYF.

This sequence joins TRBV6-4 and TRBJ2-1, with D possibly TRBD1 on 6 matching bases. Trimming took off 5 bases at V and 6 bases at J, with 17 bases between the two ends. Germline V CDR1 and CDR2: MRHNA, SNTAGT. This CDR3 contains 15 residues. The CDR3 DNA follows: TGTGCCAGCAGTCGAAAGACAGGCCCTGGCAATGAGCAGTTCTTC. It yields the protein CASSRKTGPGNEQFF.

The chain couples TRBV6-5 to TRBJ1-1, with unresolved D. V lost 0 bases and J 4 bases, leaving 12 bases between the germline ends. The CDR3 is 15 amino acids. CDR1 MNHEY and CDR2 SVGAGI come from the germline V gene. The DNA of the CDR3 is TGTGCCAGCAGTTACTCAAGGGTTTCGGGCACTGAAGCTTTCTTT. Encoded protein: CASSYSRVSGTEAFF.

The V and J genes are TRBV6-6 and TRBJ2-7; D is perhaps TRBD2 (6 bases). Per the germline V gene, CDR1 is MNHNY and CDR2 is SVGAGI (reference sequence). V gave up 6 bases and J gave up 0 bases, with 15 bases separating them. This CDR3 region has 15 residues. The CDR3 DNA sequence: TGTGCCAGCAGGATTGGGCTAGCGAGCTCCTACGAGCAGTACTTC. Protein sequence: CASRIGLASSYEQYF.

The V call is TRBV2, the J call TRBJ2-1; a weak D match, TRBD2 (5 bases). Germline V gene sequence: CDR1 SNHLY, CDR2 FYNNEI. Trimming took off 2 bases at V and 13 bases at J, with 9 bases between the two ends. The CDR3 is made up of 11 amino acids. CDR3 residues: CASSETLAQFF. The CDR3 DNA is TGTGCCAGCAGTGAAACGCTAGCCCAGTTCTTC.

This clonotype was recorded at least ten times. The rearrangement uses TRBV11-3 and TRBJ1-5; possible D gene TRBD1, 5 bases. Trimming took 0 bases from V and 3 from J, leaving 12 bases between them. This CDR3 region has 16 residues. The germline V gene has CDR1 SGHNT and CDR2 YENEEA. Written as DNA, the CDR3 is TGTGCCAGCAGCTTAGACCCCGACAGAACCAATCAGCCCCAGCATTTT. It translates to CASSLDPDRTNQPQHF.

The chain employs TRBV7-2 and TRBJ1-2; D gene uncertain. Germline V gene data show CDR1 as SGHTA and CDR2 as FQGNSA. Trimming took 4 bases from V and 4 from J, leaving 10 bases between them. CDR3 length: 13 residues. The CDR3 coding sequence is TGTGCCAGCAGCTGTGACAAAGGCTATGGCTACACCTTC. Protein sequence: CASSCDKGYGYTF. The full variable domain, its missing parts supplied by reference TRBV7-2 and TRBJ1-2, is GAGVSQSPSNKVTEKGKDVELRCDPISGHTALYWYRQSLGQGLEFLIYFQGNSAPDKSGLPSDRFSAERTGGSVSTLTIQRTQQEDSAVYLCASSCDKGYGYTFGSGTRLTVV.

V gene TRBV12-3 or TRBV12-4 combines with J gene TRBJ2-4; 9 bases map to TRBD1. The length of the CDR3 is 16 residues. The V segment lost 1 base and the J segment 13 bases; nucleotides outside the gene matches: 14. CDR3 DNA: TGTGCCAGCAGTTTAGGGGGGGGACAGGGCTCCTACGGGCAGTACTTC. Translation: CASSLGGGQGSYGQYF.

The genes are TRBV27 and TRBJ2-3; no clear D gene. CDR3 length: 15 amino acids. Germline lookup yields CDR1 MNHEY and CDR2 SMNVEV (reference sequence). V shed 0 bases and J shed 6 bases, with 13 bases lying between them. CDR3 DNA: TGTGCCAGCAGTTTATCCCCGTACTTTTTGGATACGCAGTATTTT. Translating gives CASSLSPYFLDTQYF.

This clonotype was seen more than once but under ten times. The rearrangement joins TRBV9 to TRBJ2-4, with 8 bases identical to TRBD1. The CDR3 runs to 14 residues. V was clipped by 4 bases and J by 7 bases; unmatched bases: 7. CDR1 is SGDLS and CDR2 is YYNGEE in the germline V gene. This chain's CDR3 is CASSPPRGRNIQYF. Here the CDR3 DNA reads TGTGCCAGCAGCCCTCCCAGGGGGCGGAACATTCAGTACTTC.

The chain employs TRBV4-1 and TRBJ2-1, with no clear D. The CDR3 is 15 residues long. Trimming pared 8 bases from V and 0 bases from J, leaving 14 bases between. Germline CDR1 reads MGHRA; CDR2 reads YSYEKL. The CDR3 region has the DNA TGCGCCAGCTCCTCTCAACCCTCCTCCTACAATGAGCAGTTCTTC. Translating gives CASSSQPSSYNEQFF.

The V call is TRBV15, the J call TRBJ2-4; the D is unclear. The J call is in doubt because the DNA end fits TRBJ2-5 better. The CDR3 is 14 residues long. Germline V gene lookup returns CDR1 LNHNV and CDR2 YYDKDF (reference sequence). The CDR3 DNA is TGTGCCACCAGCAGAGTAAGAAACCAAGAGACCCAGTACTTC. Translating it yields CATSRVRNQETQYF.

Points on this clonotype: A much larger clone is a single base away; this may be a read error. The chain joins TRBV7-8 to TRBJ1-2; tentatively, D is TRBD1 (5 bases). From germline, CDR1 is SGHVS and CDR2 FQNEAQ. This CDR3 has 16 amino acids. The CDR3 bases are TGTGCCAGCAGCGTGCGCGGGACCGCCATAGACTATGGCTGCACCTTC. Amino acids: CASSVRGTAIDYGCTF.

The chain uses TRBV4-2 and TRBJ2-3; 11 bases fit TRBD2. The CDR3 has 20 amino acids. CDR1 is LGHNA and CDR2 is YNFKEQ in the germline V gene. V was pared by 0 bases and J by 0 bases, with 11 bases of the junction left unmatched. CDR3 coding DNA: TGTGCCAGCAGCCAAGATCATGGCTTGGGGACTAGCGGTAGCACAGATACGCAGTATTTT. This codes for CASSQDHGLGTSGSTDTQYF.

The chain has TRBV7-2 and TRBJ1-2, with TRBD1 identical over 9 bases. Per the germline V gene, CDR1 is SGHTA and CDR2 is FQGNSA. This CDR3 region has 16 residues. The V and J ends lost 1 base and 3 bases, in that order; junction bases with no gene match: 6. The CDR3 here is CASSLDFGTGYYGYTF. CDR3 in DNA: TGTGCCAGCAGCTTAGACTTCGGGACAGGGTACTATGGCTACACCTTC. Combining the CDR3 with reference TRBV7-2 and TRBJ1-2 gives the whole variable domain GAGVSQSPSNKVTEKGKDVELRCDPISGHTALYWYRQSLGQGLEFLIYFQGNSAPDKSGLPSDRFSAERTGGSVSTLTIQRTQQEDSAVYLCASSLDFGTGYYGYTFGSGTRLTVV.

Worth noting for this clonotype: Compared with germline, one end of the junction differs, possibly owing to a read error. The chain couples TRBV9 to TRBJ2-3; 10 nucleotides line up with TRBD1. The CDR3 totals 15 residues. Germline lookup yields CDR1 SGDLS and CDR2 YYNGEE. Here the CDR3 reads CACSLETGGVGTQYF. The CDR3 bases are TGTGCCTGCAGCCTCGAGACAGGGGGCGTGGGTACGCAGTATTTT.

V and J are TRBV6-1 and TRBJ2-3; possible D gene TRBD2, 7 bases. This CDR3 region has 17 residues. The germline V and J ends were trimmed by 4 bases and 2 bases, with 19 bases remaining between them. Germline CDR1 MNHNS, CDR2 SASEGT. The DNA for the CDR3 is TGTGCCAGCAGTGTCGGTCGGGGGGCAGCGACCACAGATACGCAGTATTTT. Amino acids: CASSVGRGAATTDTQYF.

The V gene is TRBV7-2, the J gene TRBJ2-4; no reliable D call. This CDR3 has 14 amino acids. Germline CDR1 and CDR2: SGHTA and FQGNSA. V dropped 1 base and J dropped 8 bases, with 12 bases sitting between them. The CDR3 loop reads CASSLVYRADIQYF. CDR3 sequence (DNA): TGTGCCAGCAGCTTAGTGTATAGGGCTGACATTCAGTACTTC. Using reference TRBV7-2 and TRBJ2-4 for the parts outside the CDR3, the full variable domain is GAGVSQSPSNKVTEKGKDVELRCDPISGHTALYWYRQSLGQGLEFLIYFQGNSAPDKSGLPSDRFSAERTGGSVSTLTIQRTQQEDSAVYLCASSLVYRADIQYFGAGTRLSVL.

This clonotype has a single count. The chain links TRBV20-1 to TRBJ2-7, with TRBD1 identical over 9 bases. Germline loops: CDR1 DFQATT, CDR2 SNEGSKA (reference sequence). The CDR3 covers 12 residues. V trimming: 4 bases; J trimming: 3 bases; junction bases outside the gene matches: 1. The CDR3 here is CSATTGGYEQYF. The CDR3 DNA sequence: TGCAGTGCTACGACAGGGGGCTACGAGCAGTACTTC.

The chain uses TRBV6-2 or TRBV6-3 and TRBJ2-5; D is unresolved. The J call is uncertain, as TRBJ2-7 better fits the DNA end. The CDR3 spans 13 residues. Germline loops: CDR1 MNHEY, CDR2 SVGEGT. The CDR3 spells CASSYPPGGEQYF. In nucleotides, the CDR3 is TGTGCCAGCAGTTACCCACCAGGCGGCGAGCAGTACTTC.

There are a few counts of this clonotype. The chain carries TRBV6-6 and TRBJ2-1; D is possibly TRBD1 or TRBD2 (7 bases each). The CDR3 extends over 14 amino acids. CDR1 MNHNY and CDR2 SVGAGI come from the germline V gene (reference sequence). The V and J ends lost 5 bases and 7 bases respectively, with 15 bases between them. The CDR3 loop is CASSARQGGNEQFF. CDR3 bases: TGTGCCAGCAGTGCTCGACAGGGAGGGAATGAGCAGTTCTTC.

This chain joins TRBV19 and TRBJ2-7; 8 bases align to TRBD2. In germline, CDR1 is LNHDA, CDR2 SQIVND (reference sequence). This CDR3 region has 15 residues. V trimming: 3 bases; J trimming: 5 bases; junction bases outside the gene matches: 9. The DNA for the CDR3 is TGTGCCAGTAGTATGGGAAGCGGGAGAAGGAACGAGCAGTACTTC. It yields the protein CASSMGSGRRNEQYF.